This T cell receptor beta chain is drawn from a study of blood T cell repertoires in COVID-19. Study details: Recovered Cohort 3 donors showed two negative PCRs, clearance, or symptom resolution. Acute and convalescent COVID-19 specimens originated in the United States, Italy and Spain.

This clone was counted a single time. Profiled with immunoSEQ multiplex PCR; TCRdb holds only in-frame clones, not every one. The table records approximately 240,000 clones, roughly nine tenths of them present only once. Participants' own reports of clinical history determined their cohort assignment. This clonotype originated in a woman aged 45 to 65 in a cohort exposed to, infected with or recovered from COVID-19 (not recorded which). The specimen was PBMCs or T cells enriched from blood (not recorded which).

The DNA of the CDR3 is TGTGCCAGCAGCGGACAGGGTTTTGGTGGAAACACCATATATTTT. It specifies CASSGQGFGGNTIYF. This sequence joins TRBV9 and TRBJ1-3, with 7 bases lining up with TRBD1. V shed 3 bases, J shed 3 bases, and the junction held 6 bases outside the gene matches. Germline loops: CDR1 SGDLS, CDR2 YYNGEE. CDR3 length: 15 residues.